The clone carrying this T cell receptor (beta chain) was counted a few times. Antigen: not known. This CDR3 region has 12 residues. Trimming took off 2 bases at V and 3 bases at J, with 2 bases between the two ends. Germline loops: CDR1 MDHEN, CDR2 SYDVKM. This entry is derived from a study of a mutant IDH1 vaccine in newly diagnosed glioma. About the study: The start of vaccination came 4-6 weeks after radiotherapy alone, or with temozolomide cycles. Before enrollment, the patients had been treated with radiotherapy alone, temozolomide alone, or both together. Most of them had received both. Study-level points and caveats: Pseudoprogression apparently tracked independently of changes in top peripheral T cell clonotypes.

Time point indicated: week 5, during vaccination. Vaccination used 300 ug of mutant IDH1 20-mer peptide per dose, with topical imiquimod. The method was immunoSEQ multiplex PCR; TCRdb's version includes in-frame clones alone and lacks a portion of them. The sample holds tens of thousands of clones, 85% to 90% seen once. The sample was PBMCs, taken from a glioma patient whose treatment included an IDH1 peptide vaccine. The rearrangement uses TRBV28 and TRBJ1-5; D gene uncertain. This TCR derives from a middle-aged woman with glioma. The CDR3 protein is CASSLNNQPQHF. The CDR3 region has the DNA TGTGCCAGCAGTTTAAACAATCAGCCCCAGCATTTT.